The rows below give T cell receptor beta chains drawn from one sample of a study of blood T cell repertoires in COVID-19. Clones were sequenced by immunoSEQ multiplex PCR, and TCRdb holds only the in-frame ones, with some missing. Found here are 75,000 to 90,000 clones, about 88% of them singletons; the top ten hold about 7.8%. Sequencing was carried out using peripheral blood. Source of these receptors: a man aged 80 or over with active or convalescent COVID-19. CDR3s include the opening cysteine and the closing phenylalanine or tryptophan. Fields, in order: D gene, J gene, V gene, clone size, CDR3 protein, CDR3 DNA. D genes are given only for firm matches. A clone size is listed for some rows: how often the clone was seen (once, few, many), or a class if it is expanded.

d_call: NA
j_call: TRBJ1-2
v_call: TRBV2
clone_size: NA
cdr3_aa: CASQSLRDYGYTF
cdr3_nt: TGTGCCAGCCAAAGCCTGAGGGACTATGGCTACACCTTC

d_call: TRBD1
j_call: TRBJ1-2
v_call: TRBV20-1
clone_size: once
cdr3_aa: CSASWDRVVGYTF
cdr3_nt: TGCAGTGCTAGTTGGGACAGGGTGGTTGGCTACACCTTC

d_call: NA
j_call: TRBJ2-2
v_call: TRBV24-1
clone_size: NA
cdr3_aa: CATSRGARTGELFF
cdr3_nt: TGTGCCACTTCACGGGGGGCGCGCACCGGGGAGCTGTTTTTT

d_call: NA
j_call: TRBJ1-4
v_call: TRBV19
clone_size: NA
cdr3_aa: CASRQTRGVNEKLFF
cdr3_nt: TGTGCCAGTAGACAAACTCGGGGGGTCAACGAAAAACTGTTTTTT

d_call: NA
j_call: TRBJ2-4
v_call: TRBV18
clone_size: NA
cdr3_aa: CASSPPGSLAKNIQYF
cdr3_nt: TGTGCCAGCTCACCACCGGGCTCATTAGCCAAAAACATTCAGTACTTC

d_call: NA
j_call: TRBJ1-2
v_call: TRBV18
clone_size: few
cdr3_aa: CASSVDAGLGYTF
cdr3_nt: TGTGCCAGCTCAGTCGACGCGGGTTTGGGCTACACCTTC

d_call: TRBD1
j_call: TRBJ1-5
v_call: TRBV6-5
clone_size: once
cdr3_aa: CASSPQAGGNQPQHF
cdr3_nt: TGTGCCAGCAGCCCCCAGGCAGGGGGAAATCAGCCCCAGCATTTT

d_call: TRBD2
j_call: TRBJ2-1
v_call: TRBV19
clone_size: NA
cdr3_aa: CASSDASGSYNEQFF
cdr3_nt: TGTGCCAGTAGTGACGCTAGCGGGTCCTACAATGAGCAGTTCTTC

d_call: NA
j_call: TRBJ1-4
v_call: TRBV19
clone_size: NA
cdr3_aa: CASSIPGGGEKLFF
cdr3_nt: TGTGCCAGTAGTATCCCGGGAGGGGGTGAAAAACTGTTTTTT

d_call: NA
j_call: TRBJ1-2
v_call: TRBV7-2
clone_size: NA
cdr3_aa: CASSQTPGGPRGYTF
cdr3_nt: TGTGCCAGCAGCCAAACCCCGGGGGGGCCGAGGGGCTACACCTTC

d_call: TRBD1
j_call: TRBJ1-3
v_call: TRBV24-1
clone_size: few
cdr3_aa: CATSDGTAGNTIYF
cdr3_nt: TGTGCCACCAGTGACGGGACAGCTGGAAACACCATATATTTT

d_call: TRBD1
j_call: TRBJ1-1
v_call: TRBV5-6
clone_size: few
cdr3_aa: CASSDGTVNTEAFF
cdr3_nt: TGTGCCAGCAGCGACGGGACAGTGAACACTGAAGCTTTCTTT

d_call: NA
j_call: TRBJ2-2
v_call: TRBV28
clone_size: NA
cdr3_aa: CASSRVIGGYTGELFF
cdr3_nt: TGTGCCAGCAGTCGGGTGATTGGAGGCTACACCGGGGAGCTGTTTTTT

d_call: TRBD2
j_call: TRBJ2-5
v_call: TRBV2
clone_size: once
cdr3_aa: CASSGLAGQETQYF
cdr3_nt: TGTGCCAGCAGTGGACTAGCGGGACAAGAGACCCAGTACTTC

d_call: NA
j_call: TRBJ1-1
v_call: TRBV19
clone_size: NA
cdr3_aa: CASGEGVVTEAFF
cdr3_nt: TGTGCCAGTGGAGAGGGAGTAGTCACTGAAGCTTTCTTT

d_call: NA
j_call: TRBJ2-3
v_call: TRBV7-2
clone_size: NA
cdr3_aa: CASSILSSSTDTQYF
cdr3_nt: TGTGCCAGCAGCATACTAAGCAGTAGCACAGATACGCAGTATTTT

d_call: NA
j_call: TRBJ1-1
v_call: TRBV29-1
clone_size: NA
cdr3_aa: CSVVEQGEAFF
cdr3_nt: TGCAGCGTTGTTGAACAGGGTGAAGCTTTCTTT

d_call: NA
j_call: TRBJ2-3
v_call: TRBV10-1
clone_size: NA
cdr3_aa: CAVQGTTDTQYF
cdr3_nt: TGCGCCGTCCAGGGTACCACAGATACGCAGTATTTT

d_call: NA
j_call: TRBJ1-2
v_call: TRBV28
clone_size: few
cdr3_aa: CASSLTGRYGYTF
cdr3_nt: TGTGCCAGCAGTTTAACAGGGAGATATGGCTACACCTTC

d_call: NA
j_call: TRBJ1-1
v_call: TRBV19
clone_size: NA
cdr3_aa: CASSIGPTNTEAFF
cdr3_nt: TGTGCCAGTAGTATTGGGCCCACAAACACTGAAGCTTTCTTT

d_call: TRBD2
j_call: TRBJ2-3
v_call: TRBV3-1/TRBV3-2
clone_size: few
cdr3_aa: CASSQDRGGRARFGTDTQYF
cdr3_nt: TGTGCCAGCAGCCAAGATCGGGGCGGGAGGGCCCGCTTTGGCACAGATACGCAGTATTTT

d_call: NA
j_call: TRBJ1-6
v_call: TRBV19
clone_size: NA
cdr3_aa: CASSNQGLLNSPLHF
cdr3_nt: TGTGCCAGTAGTAATCAGGGACTACTTAATTCACCCCTCCACTTT

d_call: NA
j_call: TRBJ1-1
v_call: TRBV5-1
clone_size: NA
cdr3_aa: CASSRREGGNTEAFF
cdr3_nt: TGCGCCAGCAGCCGACGAGAGGGAGGGAACACTGAAGCTTTCTTT

d_call: NA
j_call: TRBJ1-1
v_call: TRBV28
clone_size: NA
cdr3_aa: CASSFLREVNTEAFF
cdr3_nt: TGTGCCAGCAGTTTCTTGAGGGAGGTGAACACTGAAGCTTTCTTT

d_call: TRBD1
j_call: TRBJ1-1
v_call: TRBV5-1
clone_size: NA
cdr3_aa: CASSWGTASTEAFF
cdr3_nt: TGCGCCAGCAGCTGGGGGACAGCGAGCACTGAAGCTTTCTTT

d_call: NA
j_call: TRBJ1-2
v_call: TRBV11-2
clone_size: NA
cdr3_aa: CASSLSPLEGYGYTF
cdr3_nt: TGTGCCAGCAGCTTATCCCCGCTGGAGGGCTATGGCTACACCTTC

d_call: NA
j_call: TRBJ2-3
v_call: TRBV19
clone_size: NA
cdr3_aa: CASSIGDTQYF
cdr3_nt: TGTGCCAGTAGTATCGGGGATACGCAGTATTTT

d_call: TRBD1
j_call: TRBJ1-5
v_call: TRBV25-1
clone_size: NA
cdr3_aa: CASLSSGQGIGDQPQHF
cdr3_nt: TGTGCCAGCCTCTCCTCCGGACAGGGGATAGGGGATCAGCCCCAGCATTTT

d_call: TRBD2
j_call: TRBJ2-1
v_call: TRBV3-1/TRBV3-2
clone_size: once
cdr3_aa: CASSPGLEPQFF
cdr3_nt: TGTGCCAGCAGCCCCGGACTAGAGCCACAGTTCTTC

d_call: NA
j_call: TRBJ2-3
v_call: TRBV6-4
clone_size: NA
cdr3_aa: CASSDSIRSDTQYF
cdr3_nt: TGTGCCAGCAGTGACTCGATCAGGTCAGATACGCAGTATTTT

d_call: NA
j_call: TRBJ2-1
v_call: TRBV27
clone_size: NA
cdr3_aa: CASSKQGISNEQFF
cdr3_nt: TGTGCCAGCAGTAAACAGGGAATTAGCAATGAGCAGTTCTTC

d_call: NA
j_call: TRBJ1-1
v_call: TRBV11-2
clone_size: NA
cdr3_aa: CASSLDRDREAFF
cdr3_nt: TGTGCCAGCAGCTTAGATCGAGACAGAGAAGCTTTCTTT

d_call: NA
j_call: TRBJ1-6
v_call: TRBV11-2
clone_size: few
cdr3_aa: CASSFSGDGSPLHF
cdr3_nt: TGTGCCAGCAGCTTCTCCGGTGACGGGTCACCCCTCCACTTT

d_call: TRBD1
j_call: TRBJ2-3
v_call: TRBV13
clone_size: NA
cdr3_aa: CASSLGQGGDTQYF
cdr3_nt: TGTGCCAGCAGCCTTGGACAGGGCGGAGATACGCAGTATTTT

d_call: NA
j_call: TRBJ1-2
v_call: TRBV15
clone_size: NA
cdr3_aa: CATSREGAFGYTF
cdr3_nt: TGTGCCACCAGCAGAGAGGGGGCTTTTGGCTACACCTTC

d_call: NA
j_call: TRBJ1-2
v_call: TRBV12-3/TRBV12-4
clone_size: NA
cdr3_aa: CASSFPPSGYTF
cdr3_nt: TGTGCCAGCAGTTTTCCGCCTAGTGGCTACACCTTC

d_call: NA
j_call: TRBJ1-5
v_call: TRBV6-5
clone_size: NA
cdr3_aa: CASSSVGGLPNQPQHF
cdr3_nt: TGTGCCAGCAGTTCAGTCGGAGGGCTGCCAAATCAGCCCCAGCATTTT

d_call: TRBD1
j_call: TRBJ1-6
v_call: TRBV7-8
clone_size: NA
cdr3_aa: CASSPRDRVYNSPLHF
cdr3_nt: TGTGCCAGCAGCCCCCGGGACAGGGTCTATAATTCACCCCTCCACTTT

d_call: NA
j_call: TRBJ1-5
v_call: TRBV6-6
clone_size: NA
cdr3_aa: CASSYSMAGVNQPQHF
cdr3_nt: TGTGCCAGCAGTTACTCGATGGCAGGGGTAAATCAGCCCCAGCATTTT

d_call: TRBD1
j_call: TRBJ2-3
v_call: TRBV5-1
clone_size: NA
cdr3_aa: CASSLGGQGASDTQYF
cdr3_nt: TGCGCCAGCAGCTTGGGGGGACAGGGGGCGTCAGATACGCAGTATTTT

d_call: NA
j_call: TRBJ2-5
v_call: TRBV7-6
clone_size: NA
cdr3_aa: CASSLVEGPETQYF
cdr3_nt: TGTGCCAGCAGCTTAGTTGAGGGCCCAGAGACCCAGTACTTC

d_call: NA
j_call: TRBJ2-4
v_call: TRBV19
clone_size: NA
cdr3_aa: CASSMQGKNIQYF
cdr3_nt: TGTGCCAGTAGTATGCAGGGCAAAAACATTCAGTACTTC

d_call: TRBD1
j_call: TRBJ1-6
v_call: TRBV15
clone_size: NA
cdr3_aa: CATSKGDRAVSPLHF
cdr3_nt: TGTGCCACCAGCAAGGGGGACAGGGCCGTTTCACCCCTCCACTTT

d_call: NA
j_call: TRBJ1-4
v_call: TRBV5-3
clone_size: NA
cdr3_aa: CARSSQGSKGEKLFF
cdr3_nt: TGTGCCAGAAGCTCCCAGGGGAGTAAGGGTGAAAAACTGTTTTTT

d_call: NA
j_call: TRBJ1-1
v_call: TRBV7-2
clone_size: NA
cdr3_aa: CASSPNPQGLGSEAFF
cdr3_nt: TGTGCCAGCAGCCCAAATCCTCAGGGGCTGGGGTCTGAAGCTTTCTTT

d_call: NA
j_call: TRBJ1-4
v_call: TRBV25-1
clone_size: NA
cdr3_aa: CASSRETNEKLFF
cdr3_nt: TGTGCCAGCTCTCGGGAAACTAATGAAAAACTGTTTTTT

d_call: NA
j_call: TRBJ1-1
v_call: TRBV19
clone_size: many
cdr3_aa: CASSPRRGNTEAFF
cdr3_nt: TGTGCCAGTAGTCCTAGGAGGGGGAACACTGAAGCTTTCTTT

d_call: TRBD1
j_call: TRBJ2-1
v_call: TRBV12-3/TRBV12-4
clone_size: NA
cdr3_aa: CASSDRGKQFF
cdr3_nt: TGTGCCAGCAGTGACAGGGGGAAGCAGTTCTTC

d_call: TRBD1
j_call: TRBJ1-2
v_call: TRBV10-2
clone_size: NA
cdr3_aa: CASSNPEQGDYGYTF
cdr3_nt: TGCGCCAGCAGTAACCCTGAACAGGGGGACTATGGCTACACCTTC

d_call: NA
j_call: TRBJ1-3
v_call: TRBV7-9
clone_size: once
cdr3_aa: CASSPDSSGNTIYF
cdr3_nt: TGTGCCAGCAGCCCAGATTCTTCTGGAAACACCATATATTTT

d_call: NA
j_call: TRBJ2-3
v_call: TRBV5-1
clone_size: NA
cdr3_aa: CASSRDPGDASDTQYF
cdr3_nt: TGCGCCAGCAGCAGAGACCCAGGGGATGCGTCAGATACGCAGTATTTT

d_call: TRBD1
j_call: TRBJ1-4
v_call: TRBV13
clone_size: NA
cdr3_aa: CASSSWDSAEKLFF
cdr3_nt: TGTGCCAGCAGCTCCTGGGACAGTGCGGAAAAACTGTTTTTT

d_call: TRBD2
j_call: TRBJ2-1
v_call: TRBV6-5
clone_size: NA
cdr3_aa: CASSYRAGGDNEQFF
cdr3_nt: TGTGCCAGCAGTTACAGAGCGGGGGGCGACAATGAGCAGTTCTTC

d_call: TRBD2
j_call: TRBJ2-3
v_call: TRBV30
clone_size: NA
cdr3_aa: CAWSWRETDTQYF
cdr3_nt: TGTGCCTGGAGCTGGCGGGAGACAGATACGCAGTATTTT

d_call: NA
j_call: TRBJ1-1
v_call: TRBV12-3/TRBV12-4
clone_size: NA
cdr3_aa: CASSFLTEAFF
cdr3_nt: TGTGCCAGCAGTTTTCTAACTGAAGCTTTCTTT

d_call: TRBD1
j_call: TRBJ1-4
v_call: TRBV9
clone_size: NA
cdr3_aa: CASSPTDRAEKLFF
cdr3_nt: TGTGCCAGCAGCCCGACGGACAGGGCTGAAAAACTGTTTTTT

d_call: NA
j_call: TRBJ1-5
v_call: TRBV9
clone_size: NA
cdr3_aa: CASSVDGAGNRPQHF
cdr3_nt: TGTGCCAGCAGCGTAGATGGCGCGGGGAACCGGCCCCAGCATTTT

d_call: NA
j_call: TRBJ2-2
v_call: TRBV6-2/TRBV6-3
clone_size: NA
cdr3_aa: CASSYEARRNTGELFF
cdr3_nt: TGTGCCAGCAGTTACGAGGCACGAAGAAACACCGGGGAGCTGTTTTTT

d_call: NA
j_call: TRBJ1-5
v_call: TRBV6-6
clone_size: NA
cdr3_aa: CASSYWGLSNQPQHF
cdr3_nt: TGTGCCAGCAGTTACTGGGGCCTTAGCAATCAGCCCCAGCATTTT